Detailed here is one TCR beta chain. The specificity of this receptor is unknown. Within one base of it there is no much larger clone, and no base qualities were kept. This sample is drawn from a study of cytomegalovirus exposure and HLA in healthy donors (dated by TCRdb to the late 2010s). A note on the overall study: In an earlier analysis of around 540 of the donors, 276 Gb of sequence data and 90 million to 120 million unique TCR beta sequences from approximately 180 million T cells were reported. Every discovery cohort repertoire had been produced on one sequencing platform. To predict cytomegalovirus infection status, the study brought together high-throughput TCR immunosequencing, statistical association of individual TCRs with disease status, and machine learning. On average, 235,054 unique TCR beta nucleotide sequences were sequenced per donor among roughly 430 genotyped donors of the cohort, with approximately 18% of those sequences being non-productive. The number of typed donors differed by locus: about 620-630 for A, B, C, DRB1 and DQB1; roughly 510 for DQA1; 606 for DPA1; and approximately 450 for DPB1. The study used immunosequencing to profile the T cell repertoires of approximately 640 subjects and linked those repertoires to cytomegalovirus serostatus. Four or five DR-DQ haplotypes were handled as single units for association and clustering because linkage in the cohort was strong. Of the roughly 400 genotyped donors, 75% to 85% were placed in the genetic ancestry cluster associated with self-reported Caucasian donors. Rather than using new phenotypic data, the later analysis identified candidate immune exposures from TCR beta sequences and from how often those sequences occurred across donors. The study aimed to test whether signatures of past pathogen exposure could be identified by cataloging public T cell receptors. A later analysis re-analyzed previously published TCR beta repertoires from 600 to 850 donors and added high-resolution HLA genotyping to study TCR occurrence patterns. In a later genetic analysis, genome-wide SNP genotypes for about 65% of the 666 donors were used, and that subset was treated as a discovery cohort. Class I and class II HLA loci were covered by the typing at four-digit resolution. Donor age, sex, ethnicity and CMV serostatus were compiled alongside the repertoire data. An early release covering roughly 600 HLA-typed donors comprised 250 to 350 gigabases of sequencing data and 85 million to 100 million unique TCR sequences. Along with the roughly 700-subject first cohort, a separate validation cohort of about 110 different subjects was used. An earlier analysis of around 540 of the donors applied high-throughput TCR beta sequencing to assess whether each TCR beta V gene segment acted as functional or pseudogenic.

V is pared back by 4 bases and J by 3 bases, with 16 bases lying between the germline termini. The CDR3 sequence holds 16 residues, the cysteine and phenylalanine included. Solely the CDR3 DNA is kept, with 48 bases framed from the first base. Sequences MDHEN (CDR1) and SYDVKM (CDR2) are obtained from the germline V gene. Results and caveats for the whole study, not just this receptor: Because HLA typing was unavailable for some donors at each locus, only the typed subset was used in association tests. The sequencing pipeline was judged likely to have produced a cluster of highly shared sequence variants as a technical artifact. A further reported finding was that TCR beta sequences accurately predicted the HLA-A and HLA-B alleles for most subjects in the first cohort. Over 15 rarely observed V segments, including chromosome 9 orphons, were excluded from the earlier analysis of several hundred of the donors because counts were too low. Some IMGT-functional V segments, including TRBV6-2 and TRBV6-3, could not be told apart with the 87-base-pair reads, so those segments were excluded. Assigning TCR associations to individual alleles was difficult when HLA alleles, especially DR and DQ, strongly co-occurred. The cohort was sequenced for TCR beta chains only, and without alpha or paired-chain data the features that could be detected were limited. Several of the top co-occurrence clusters appeared to be linked to parvovirus B19, influenza, CMV and Epstein-Barr virus, according to a later analysis. Linkage disequilibrium might explain the correlated functional status among segregating V segments, but an unknown experimental factor could not be ruled out. Presence/absence analyses assumed roughly uniform sequencing depth across donors, an assumption that may not hold. In vitro tests confirmed that a few of the cytomegalovirus-associated TCR beta chains recognize cytomegalovirus antigens. A later analysis found that HLA-associated TCR beta chains were more clonally expanded and had lower generation probabilities than equally common non-associated chains. Most TCR sequences were seen in very few donors, while some public TCRs were found in many individuals. In a later analysis, most CMV-associated TCR beta chains were found to appear HLA-restricted, with HLA associations seemingly driven largely by CMV exposure. CMV serostatus was the only immune exposure information available for the cohort. In the study, 164 TCR beta chains were listed as associated with cytomegalovirus. In an earlier analysis of around 500 of the donors, most TCR beta V segments appeared in productive rearrangements about 87% or about 30% of the time, broadly matching IMGT annotations. According to a later genetic analysis, donors in an Asian-associated ancestry cluster had fewer N-insertions in productive TCRs than the approximately 650-donor mean. V-gene and J-gene trimming of TCR beta chains was associated with a missense DCLRE1C variant in a later genetic analysis, and the association was replicated in an independent cohort. In a later analysis, TCR association rates were found to vary across HLA loci, with the most associated TCRs seen for DRB1 alleles and the fewest for HLA-C alleles. At a false discovery rate of 0.05, a later analysis linked approximately 18,000 TCR beta sequences to specific HLA alleles. The authors suggested that the approach could potentially be generalized to other disease states and immunological phenotypes. The classifier was reported to diagnose cytomegalovirus status with high specificity and sensitivity in both the original cohort and the validation cohort.

Library creation used the immunoSEQ multiplex PCR assay. A mixture of 60 forward primers for TCR Vbeta segments and 13 reverse primers for TCR Jbeta segments was used in the multiplex PCR. Amplification of the CDR3 region of rearranged TCR beta genes was performed with a multiplex PCR assay on genomic DNA. The Illumina HiSeq System was used to sequence the amplified TCR beta libraries as 87-base-pair reads. The study's processing was this. A later analysis tallied roughly 76 million unique TCR beta chains across the 550 to 850 repertoires, and around 9.9 million of those chains were shared by two or more donors. Raw reads were error-corrected and collapsed into unique sequences by a nearest-neighbor algorithm in which closely related sequences were merged to remove PCR and sequencing errors. To assign V, D and J gene segments, CDR3 sequences were aligned to IMGT reference sequences. For a sequence to be retained, at least a six-nucleotide match to both a V gene segment and a J gene segment was required. A rearrangement counted as productive if the CDR3 had no stop codons and remained in frame with V and J, and every other rearrangement counted as non-productive. Following IMGT convention, CDR3 was defined as the stretch from the second conserved V-encoded cysteine to the conserved J-encoded phenylalanine. The earlier analysis of some 580 of the donors excluded any sequence lacking an unambiguous match to a single V gene segment. In an earlier analysis of about 590 of the donors, a V segment was called functional when productive rearrangements were above 56.7%, and segregating when the standard deviation between donors exceeded 5%. A statistical classification framework was built to diagnose cytomegalovirus status from the catalog of TCR beta chain sequences. In a later analysis, TCR nucleotide sequences were compared against IMGT/GENE-DB human TR gene sequences so that V and J genes could be assigned. Using the TCRdist pipeline, a later analysis assigned CDR3 sequences along with most-parsimonious VDJ recombination scenarios. In a later analysis, every TCR beta chain was defined by the combination of its CDR3 amino acid sequence and its V-gene family, and reads without a unique V-gene family were dropped. As a way to deal with suspected cross-contamination and a sequencing artifact, a later analysis dropped 450 to 700 nucleotide sequences that were highly shared and had low generation probability. In a later analysis, a clonal expansion index was calculated for each public chain from normalized within-repertoire ranks of inferred template counts. A later analysis computed generation probabilities with a VDJ recombination model fitted to out-of-frame rearrangements, and checked the results against IGoR. In a later analysis, hypergeometric tests were used to score TCR-TCR, TCR-HLA and TCR-CMV co-occurrence, with a repertoire-size bias correction applied to TCR pairs. To estimate false discovery rates, a later analysis permuted the HLA or CMV assignments 20 times. In a later analysis, co-occurring TCRs were grouped using DBSCAN, with TCRdist sequence similarity added in when clustering inside HLA-allele-positive subsets. Co-occurrence clustering excluded repertoires with fewer than 30,000 or more than 120,000 public chains, plus five with anomalous nucleotide sharing. TCRdb re-hosts the immuneACCESS table, in-frame sequences only. Its copies lack some clones; in the studies checked, an unresolved V gene accounts for under half of them, and the cause for the rest is not known. That table furnishes V, J and clone size, whereas the DNA furnished D and trimming. This sample gives roughly 150,000 clones in total; 70% to 90% of them show up just once. The ten largest clonotypes hold over 2% of the sample.

The cohort was made up of 500 to 800 healthy bone marrow donors. At the time of sampling, every cohort member was nominally healthy, though immune exposures that went unrecorded were likely present. The donor tested CMV seropositive and was one of the 289 seropositive cohort members. Every donor gave a peripheral blood sample, and the peripheral blood mononuclear cells from that sample were used for TCR beta sequencing. Genomic DNA extraction from the blood cell samples was performed with the Qiagen DNeasy Blood Extraction Kit. The chain is made from TRBV28 and TRBJ1-5, with a tentative D gene TRBD1 over 6 matching bases. The origin of this receptor is a man younger than 45 in good health and CMV-seropositive. The sequencing input was PBMCs. In nucleotides, the sequence is TGTGCCAGCAGTTCCGTAGGGGGGGCCTACAATCAGCCCCAGCATTTT. It encodes CASSSVGGAYNQPQHF.